The clone carrying this TCR beta chain was picked up many times. From the RT-PCR reads, TCRdb called clonotypes with MiXCR, one entry per CDR3 protein. The table lists fewer than 800,000 distinct CDR3 sequences, around 14% of them singletons. Sequencing was performed on memory CD4+ T cells from blood. The TCR originated in a female donor in good health, serving as a healthy control.

CDR3 nucleotides: TGTGCCAGCAGTTTAGGAGGAGAAAGTCGCCATGAGCAGTTCTTC. This sequence encodes CASSLGGESRHEQFF. V usage is TRBV12-3 or TRBV12-4 and J usage is TRBJ2-1; D is ambiguous. The CDR3 runs 15 residues. Deletions cut 1 base from V and 8 bases from J, with 15 bases between.